One sample yielded the 32 T cell receptor beta chains listed below, sequenced in a study of beta chain features in type 1 diabetes. The study reverse transcribed the entire isolated RNA, so it sequenced expressed TCRB transcripts. Assay used: immunoSEQ multiplex PCR; TCRdb lists only in-frame clones, some missing. The sample comprises 850,000 to 900,000 clones, roughly a sixth of which are singletons, and 0.02% to 0.025% rests with the top ten. Sequenced: naive CD4+ T cells from blood. The receptor set was obtained from a woman aged 18-35 years in good health.

The CDR3 DNA reads TGTGCCAGCAGCTTGGCTATCCGGGCCGGGGAGCTGTTTTTT. Encoded protein: CASSLAIRAGELFF. The rearrangement uses TRBV7-2 and TRBJ2-2, with D hard to call. This CDR3 contains 14 residues. Germline loops: CDR1 SGHTA, CDR2 FQGNSA. The germline V and J ends were trimmed by 3 bases and 6 bases, with 11 bases remaining between them.

V gene TRBV6-5 combines with J gene TRBJ2-1; the D call may be TRBD1 or TRBD2 (5 bases each). V gave up 0 bases and J gave up 7 bases, with 16 bases separating them. CDR3 length: 16 residues. Germline assignment: CDR1 MNHEY and CDR2 SVGAGI. Written as DNA, the CDR3 is TGTGCCAGCAGTTACTCTCGGGGCCTTCTTGGGAATGAGCAGTTCTTC. Residues: CASSYSRGLLGNEQFF.

This chain connects TRBV4-3 to TRBJ2-2, with 9 bases fitting TRBD1. This CDR3 has 19 residues. Germline CDR1 LGHNA, CDR2 YSLEER. The J segment lost 7 bases and the V segment lost 0 bases, leaving 15 bases of the junction unmatched. CDR3 amino acids: CASSQEGTGSDHTSGELFF. In DNA, the CDR3 is TGCGCCAGCAGCCAAGAGGGGACAGGGTCAGATCATACGAGCGGGGAGCTGTTTTTT.

In its sample, this clone was seen a few times. The chain uses TRBV2 and TRBJ2-2; D perhaps matches TRBD1 (5 bases). The CDR3 consists of 15 residues. V lost 2 bases to trimming and J lost 2 bases, with 9 bases between them. The germline CDR1 and CDR2 sequences are SNHLY and FYNNEI. The CDR3 loop reads CASSERQTNTGELFF. The CDR3 DNA reads TGTGCCAGCAGTGAAAGACAGACTAACACCGGGGAGCTGTTTTTT.

This clone was recorded a few times. The CDR3, as DNA: TGTGCCAGCAGCCTAACAGGGACCTCGGGGGCCAACGTCCTGACTTTC. Protein: CASSLTGTSGANVLTF. The chain is built from TRBV28 and TRBJ2-6, with a tentative D call TRBD1 (6 bases). The CDR3 spans 16 residues. Trimming left V 6 bases short and J 4 bases short, with 16 bases between. Germline CDR1 and CDR2: MDHEN and SYDVKM.

This chain links TRBV11-2 with TRBJ2-1; D is uncertain. From germline, CDR1 is SGHAT and CDR2 FQNNGV. This CDR3 is built from 13 residues. The ends were cut back, 2 bases at V and 2 bases at J, with 4 bases in the middle. CDR3 in amino acids: CASSLYTYNEQFF. CDR3 coding DNA: TGTGCCAGCAGCTTATACACCTACAATGAGCAGTTCTTC.

The chain recombines TRBV28 with TRBJ2-6; no definite D call. The germline V gene has CDR1 MDHEN and CDR2 SYDVKM. The CDR3 is made up of 16 amino acids. V lost 8 bases and J 0 bases, leaving 14 bases between the germline ends. This chain's CDR3 is CASEARLPSGANVLTF. The CDR3 nucleotides are TGTGCCAGCGAGGCTCGCCTCCCCTCTGGGGCCAACGTCCTGACTTTC.

The V call is TRBV4-2, the J call TRBJ1-1; weak D call: TRBD1 (6 bases). Per germline, CDR1 LGHNA and CDR2 YNFKEQ. This CDR3 has 14 residues. V gave up 3 bases and J gave up 5 bases, with 13 bases separating them. CDR3 sequence (DNA): TGTGCCAGCAGCCAGATGGGGGGGGCGACTGAAGCTTTCTTT. Its translation: CASSQMGGATEAFF.

This clone has just a few counts. The chain joins TRBV18 to TRBJ1-1; D is perhaps TRBD1 (5 bases). Germline V CDR1 and CDR2: KGHSH, LQKENI. The CDR3 covers 10 residues. Trimming removed 5 bases at V and 10 bases at J, with 8 bases between. DNA of the CDR3: TGTGCCAGCTCAGGGGGGGTAGCTTTCTTT. It codes for CASSGGVAFF.

This sequence joins TRBV19 and TRBJ2-2; the D gene is possibly TRBD1 (5 bases). The germline V and J ends were trimmed by 9 bases and 7 bases, with 9 bases remaining between them. This CDR3 is built from 11 residues. In germline, CDR1 is LNHDA, CDR2 SQIVND (reference sequence). CDR3 region: CASRDYGELFF. DNA for the CDR3: TGTGCCAGCAGGGATTACGGGGAGCTGTTTTTT.

This chain uses TRBV7-2 with TRBJ1-2; 12 bases line up with TRBD1. Germline CDR1 SGHTA, CDR2 FQGNSA. The ends lost 5 bases at V and 4 bases at J; junction bases unmatched: 5. This CDR3 region has 15 residues. The chain's CDR3 is CASSVGTGGFYGYTF. As DNA, the CDR3 is TGTGCCAGCAGCGTCGGGACAGGGGGCTTCTATGGCTACACCTTC.

The chain recombines TRBV6-6 with TRBJ1-1; D perhaps matches TRBD1 (6 bases). The V end lost 6 bases, the J end lost 10 bases, and 24 bases lay between the germline ends. The CDR3 length is 15 residues. The germline V gene has CDR1 MNHNY and CDR2 SVGAGI (reference sequence). The CDR3 region has the DNA TGTGCCAGCAGCGATTCCGGCGGGGGCAGCGGACGAGCTTTCTTT. Residues: CASSDSGGGSGRAFF.

This clone appeared a few times. This rearrangement joins TRBV4-2 to TRBJ2-3; TRBD2 aligns across 9 bases. CDR1 is LGHNA and CDR2 is YNFKEQ in the germline V gene. This CDR3 spans 18 amino acids. V shed 3 bases, J shed 3 bases, and the junction held 13 bases outside the gene matches. This CDR3 is CASSQTGLAGQSTDTQYF. The DNA of the CDR3 is TGTGCCAGCAGCCAGACCGGCCTAGCGGGACAATCTACAGATACGCAGTATTTT.

The chain combines TRBV18 with TRBJ2-3; D may be TRBD1 (6 bases). The germline CDR1 and CDR2 sequences are KGHSH and LQKENI. The CDR3 is made up of 12 amino acids. The V end lost 5 bases, the J end lost 4 bases, and 7 bases lay between the germline ends. The CDR3 bases are TGTGCCAGCTCAAACAGGGCAGATACGCAGTATTTT. As protein: CASSNRADTQYF. The full variable domain, in which reference TRBV18 and TRBJ2-3 provide the parts outside the CDR3, is NAGVMQNPRHLVRRRGQEARLRCSPMKGHSHVYWYRQLPEEGLKFMVYLQKENIIDESGMPKERFSAEFPKEGPSILRIQQVVRGDSAAYFCASSNRADTQYFGPGTRLTVL.

There are a few counts of this clone. This chain connects TRBV18 to TRBJ2-1; 10 nucleotides match TRBD2. This CDR3 has 15 residues. The trim removed 5 bases at V and 6 bases at J, leaving 7 bases unmatched. Germline-derived CDR1 and CDR2 are KGHSH and LQKENI. The chain's CDR3 is CASSSGLAVFNEQFF. The DNA for the CDR3 is TGTGCCAGCTCATCCGGACTAGCGGTTTTCAATGAGCAGTTCTTC.

Comment on this clone: The sample contains more than one DNA sequence encoding this CDR3. V usage is TRBV4-2 and J usage is TRBJ2-6; the D is unclear. Trimming took 1 base from V and 4 from J, leaving 8 bases between them. In germline, CDR1 is LGHNA, CDR2 YNFKEQ. The CDR3 extends over 15 amino acids. Here the CDR3 DNA reads TGTGCCAGCAGCCAAGTTGGATCCGGGGCCAACGTCCTGACTTTC. Encoded protein: CASSQVGSGANVLTF.

This clone was observed a few times. The chain combines TRBV7-8 with TRBJ2-1; TRBD2 aligns across 9 bases. With 2 bases clipped from V and 7 bases from J, the junction kept 15 bases outside the gene matches. The CDR3 runs to 18 residues. Germline CDR1 reads SGHVS; CDR2 reads FQNEAQ. CDR3 amino acids: CASSLSSLAGRRGNEQFF. CDR3 nucleotides: TGTGCCAGCAGCTTATCTTCCCTAGCGGGGAGGCGGGGTAATGAGCAGTTCTTC.

This clone has just a few counts. V is TRBV7-2 and J is TRBJ1-1; possible D gene TRBD1, 5 bases. V was shortened by 5 bases and J by 5 bases, with 12 bases between the two germline ends. The CDR3 sequence is 13 residues long. CDR1 SGHTA and CDR2 FQGNSA come from the germline V gene. The CDR3 here is CASSITTATEAFF. CDR3 in DNA: TGTGCCAGCAGCATAACGACAGCTACTGAAGCTTTCTTT.

The chain joins TRBV7-9 to TRBJ2-2; tentative D call: TRBD1 (5 bases). CDR1 is SEHNR and CDR2 is FQNEAQ in the germline V gene (reference sequence). The V and J ends lost 1 base and 6 bases respectively, with 12 bases between them. The length of the CDR3 is 15 residues. CDR3 amino acids: CASSLVQGGAGELFF. CDR3 DNA sequence: TGTGCCAGCAGCTTAGTTCAGGGTGGCGCCGGGGAGCTGTTTTTT.

This clone was picked up a small number of times. The chain combines TRBV7-2 with TRBJ1-3; TRBD1 might be the D (5 bases). Germline V gene lookup returns CDR1 SGHTA and CDR2 FQGNSA. The CDR3 is made up of 15 amino acids. V was trimmed by 7 bases and J by 0 bases, leaving 13 bases between them. CDR3 nucleotides: TGTGCCAGCACTCCTCGGACATTCTCTGGAAACACCATATATTTT. It is translated as CASTPRTFSGNTIYF.

This clone was counted between two and nine times. The rearrangement joins TRBV5-1 to TRBJ2-3; 10 positions match TRBD2. The germline V gene has CDR1 SGHRS and CDR2 YFSETQ. This CDR3 contains 14 residues. V was pared by 4 bases and J by 1 base, with 0 bases of the junction left unmatched. CDR3 DNA: TGCGCCAGCAGCGGGACTAGCGGCACAGATACGCAGTATTTT. Residues: CASSGTSGTDTQYF. Supplemented by reference TRBV5-1 and TRBJ2-3, the full variable domain reads KAGVTQTPRYLIKTRGQQVTLSCSPISGHRSVSWYQQTPGQGLQFLFEYFSETQRNKGNFPGRFSGRQFSNSRSEMNVSTLELGDSALYLCASSGTSGTDTQYFGPGTRLTVL.

The table lists this clone with a count of one. This chain links TRBV6-5 with TRBJ2-7; D might be TRBD1 (5 bases). V lost 5 bases, J lost 2 bases, and 7 bases lay in between. CDR1 MNHEY and CDR2 SVGAGI come from the germline V gene. The CDR3 is 12 residues long. The CDR3 DNA reads TGTGCCAGCAGTCAGGACACCTACGAGCAGTACTTC. It specifies CASSQDTYEQYF.

The V gene is TRBV6-5, the J gene TRBJ1-2; D is undetermined. With 5 bases removed from V and 8 bases from J, the gap between germline ends came to 15 bases. Germline assignment: CDR1 MNHEY and CDR2 SVGAGI. This CDR3 has 13 amino acids. The CDR3 DNA is TGTGCCAGCAGTGACAACCGAGCTGGAGGCTACACCTTC. Amino acid sequence: CASSDNRAGGYTF.

The chain joins TRBV2 to TRBJ2-7; D ambiguous. V was trimmed by 1 base and J by 0 bases, leaving 4 bases between them. Germline V lookup: CDR1 SNHLY, CDR2 FYNNEI. The CDR3 has 13 amino acids. DNA for the CDR3: TGTGCCAGCAGTGAAGGTCCCTCCTACGAGCAGTACTTC. Translated, it gives CASSEGPSYEQYF.

The chain combines TRBV5-1 with TRBJ2-4; D tentatively reads TRBD1 or TRBD2 (5 bases each). The CDR3 covers 12 residues. V was trimmed by 0 bases and J by 12 bases, leaving 10 bases between them. The germline V gene has CDR1 SGHRS and CDR2 YFSETQ. The CDR3 here is CASSLGDHHQYF. The CDR3 bases are TGCGCCAGCAGCTTGGGGGACCACCATCAGTACTTC.

The chain employs TRBV7-8 and TRBJ1-5, with D tentatively TRBD1 (5 bases). With 4 bases removed from V and 1 base from J, the gap between germline ends came to 17 bases. CDR1 and CDR2 from the germline V gene are SGHVS and FQNEAQ. The CDR3 loop spans 17 amino acids. The CDR3: CASSSISGFFSNQPQHF. CDR3 bases: TGTGCCAGCAGCTCAATCTCAGGGTTTTTCAGCAATCAGCCCCAGCATTTT.

CDR3 in amino acids: CASSFDSGSFNEQFF. CDR3 DNA: TGTGCCAGCAGCTTCGATAGCGGGAGTTTCAATGAGCAGTTCTTC. The chain couples TRBV7-2 to TRBJ2-1, with 9 bases that match TRBD2. Germline assignment: CDR1 SGHTA and CDR2 FQGNSA. This CDR3 is 15 amino acids long. V was pared by 3 bases and J by 6 bases, with 6 bases of the junction left unmatched.

A few counts support this clone. V gene TRBV7-9 combines with J gene TRBJ2-1; 9 positions agree with TRBD2. The CDR3 extends over 15 amino acids. The germline CDR1 and CDR2 sequences are SEHNR and FQNEAQ (reference sequence). V lost 2 bases to trimming and J lost 7 bases; unmatched junction nucleotides: 6. In DNA form, the CDR3 reads TGTGCCAGCAGCTTATTTGCGGGAGGGCCTAATGAGCAGTTCTTC. Residues: CASSLFAGGPNEQFF.

The J gene is TRBJ2-7, the V gene TRBV7-2; 11 bases line up with TRBD2. CDR1 SGHTA and CDR2 FQGNSA come from the germline V gene. The CDR3 loop spans 17 amino acids. V gave up 0 bases and J gave up 0 bases; unmatched junction bases: 4. CDR3 sequence reads: CASSLASGRASSYEQYF. For the CDR3, the DNA is TGTGCCAGCAGCTTAGCTAGCGGGAGGGCGAGCTCCTACGAGCAGTACTTC.

The chain carries TRBV21-1 and TRBJ2-7; TRBD2 is the table's D call, not checked against the DNA. TRBV21-1 is assigned pseudogene status. This CDR3 has 16 amino acids. CDR3 nucleotide sequence: TGTGCCAGCAGCAATATCGGTGTCAACCGAGGGTACGAGCAGTACTTC. Translating gives CASSNIGVNRGYEQYF.

This clone was picked up a small number of times. The chain recombines TRBV11-1 with TRBJ1-2, with D tentatively TRBD1 (6 bases). The CDR3 is 15 amino acids. The V end was cut by 4 bases, the J end by 5 bases, with 17 bases between. Germline V gene data show CDR1 as SGHAT and CDR2 as FQDESV (reference sequence). The DNA for the CDR3 is TGTGCCAGCAGCTCATTGGACAGCAGACATTATGGCTACACCTTC. Its protein product is CASSSLDSRHYGYTF.

The CDR3 spells CASSLQGVFYNEQFF. The CDR3 DNA sequence: TGTGCCAGCTCATTACAGGGGGTGTTCTACAATGAGCAGTTCTTC. The genes are TRBV18 and TRBJ2-1; 8 bases match TRBD1. CDR3 length equals 15 residues. V shed 5 bases and J 3 bases; nucleotides not matched to a gene: 6. Germline-derived CDR1 and CDR2 are KGHSH and LQKENI.